This note documents a single T cell receptor (beta chain) sequence. Assay: immunoSEQ multiplex PCR; the TCRdb copy retains only in-frame clones and omits some. The sample consists of 75,000 to 100,000 clones, about 94% of them appearing once. This sample is part of a study of technical replicates of blood from a handful of donors. Germline CDR1 and CDR2: SEHNR and FQNEAQ (reference sequence). With 1 base clipped from V and 5 bases from J, the junction kept 13 bases outside the gene matches. CDR3 length equals 17 residues. The clonotype originates from a human donor in good health. The rearrangement links TRBV7-9 to TRBJ2-7; 8 bases agree with TRBD1. Material: T cells isolated from PBMCs. The CDR3 reads CASSLGRTGLPADEQYF. Written as DNA, the CDR3 is TGTGCCAGCAGCTTAGGGAGGACAGGGCTCCCAGCAGACGAGCAGTACTTC.